This is a list of T cell receptor beta chains from one sample in a study of blood T cell repertoires in COVID-19. Sequenced by immunoSEQ multiplex PCR; TCRdb stores in-frame clones only, minus some. The sample shows some 120,000 clones, 80% to 90% of them seen only once. Material for sequencing was peripheral blood. These TCRs come from a man between 65 and 79 years old with active or convalescent COVID-19. Each CDR3 is given with its conserved first and last residue. D genes are given only for firm matches. Clone size, where shown, is once, few, many, or a class for clones that have expanded.

d_gene	abundance	v_gene	j_gene	CDR3nt	CDR3aa
.	few	TRBV19	TRBJ1-5	TGTGCCAGTAGTATTGATTCGATGGTGACAGGCAGTAATCAGCCCCAGCATTTT	CASSIDSMVTGSNQPQHF
TRBD1	many	TRBV5-1	TRBJ2-1	TGCGCCAGCAGCCCGGACAGGGTTTCCAATGAGCAGTTCTTC	CASSPDRVSNEQFF
.	.	TRBV3-1/TRBV3-2	TRBJ1-1	TGTGCCAGCAGCCAAGATATAAACTTCCCTCCGGGAGCTTTCTTT	CASSQDINFPPGAFF
TRBD1	.	TRBV4-1	TRBJ2-6	TGCGCCAGCAGCCTCGGGACAGCCTCTGGGGCCAACGTCCTGACTTTC	CASSLGTASGANVLTF
TRBD2	.	TRBV18	TRBJ2-7	TGTGCCAGCTCACCACCGACTAGCGGGGATTACGAGCAGTACTTC	CASSPPTSGDYEQYF
.	.	TRBV20-1	TRBJ1-5	TGCAGTGCTAGTACCACAGGGTCGGGTCAGCCCCAGCATTTT	CSASTTGSGQPQHF
.	medium-sized	TRBV6-1	TRBJ2-6	TGTGCCAGCAGTGATGGCTTCTCTGGGGCCAACGTCCTGACTTTC	CASSDGFSGANVLTF
TRBD1	.	TRBV7-6	TRBJ2-3	TGTGCCAGCAGCCATGGACAGGGGACGACAGATACGCAGTATTTT	CASSHGQGTTDTQYF
TRBD1	.	TRBV7-6	TRBJ1-3	TGTGCCAGCAGCTTAGCGGACAGGGGAGGAAACACCATATATTTT	CASSLADRGGNTIYF
TRBD1	.	TRBV7-9	TRBJ2-2	TGTGCCAGCAGCTTATCGTCCCCAGGGGGAGACACCGGGGAGCTGTTTTTT	CASSLSSPGGDTGELFF
TRBD1	few	TRBV9	TRBJ1-2	TGTGCCAGCAGCGTCCCCGGTGGGACATCTCCTCAGGGGGCTAACTATGGCTACACCTTC	CASSVPGGTSPQGANYGYTF
.	once	TRBV30	TRBJ1-2	TGTGCCTGGAGTGTACATCCCAATAACTATGGCTACACCTTC	CAWSVHPNNYGYTF
TRBD1	.	TRBV5-4	TRBJ1-5	TGTGCCAGCAGCTCAGGACAGGGTAATCAGCCCCAGCATTTT	CASSSGQGNQPQHF
TRBD2	.	TRBV27	TRBJ2-5	TGTGCCAGCAGTTTATCACGGGAGGGCCGGAGAGAGACCCAGTACTTC	CASSLSREGRRETQYF
.	.	TRBV7-2	TRBJ2-1	TGTGCCAGCAGCCCCTCTGGGAGCTCCTACAATGAGCAGTTCTTC	CASSPSGSSYNEQFF
TRBD1	.	TRBV11-2	TRBJ1-2	TGTGCCAGCAGCACCCGACAGGGACCGAGCTACACCTTC	CASSTRQGPSYTF
.	.	TRBV2	TRBJ1-2	TGTGCCAGCAGCAACGGCGGTTATGGCTACACCTTC	CASSNGGYGYTF
.	.	TRBV28	TRBJ1-1	TGTGCCAGCAGTTTCCTCTGGCAGGGCGCTTTCTTT	CASSFLWQGAFF
TRBD2	.	TRBV19	TRBJ2-1	TGTGCCAGTAGTACTTCTAGCGGGAGGGTGTTTCGGGAGCAGTTCTTC	CASSTSSGRVFREQFF
TRBD2	.	TRBV5-4	TRBJ2-7	TGTGCCAGCAGCACCGAAGCGGGAGTGCCGGGCGAGCAGTACTTC	CASSTEAGVPGEQYF
TRBD1	.	TRBV10-3	TRBJ2-1	TGTGCCAGCCGGACAGGGGGCTTGGATGAGCAGTTCTTC	CASRTGGLDEQFF
TRBD2	.	TRBV24-1	TRBJ2-1	TGTGCCACCACCTTACGGACTAGCGGGTCTGAGCAGTTCTTC	CATTLRTSGSEQFF
.	.	TRBV2	TRBJ1-1	TGTGCCAGCAAAACCCAGGCCCAGGGGACTGAAGCTTTCTTT	CASKTQAQGTEAFF
.	.	TRBV24-1	TRBJ2-6	TGTGCCACCAGTGACACAAACTCTGGGGCCAACGTCCTGACTTTC	CATSDTNSGANVLTF
.	.	TRBV2	TRBJ1-1	TGTGCCAGCAGTGAAGCGCCGCAGGCGATTAACACTGAAGCTTTCTTT	CASSEAPQAINTEAFF
.	.	TRBV30	TRBJ2-5	TGTGCCTGGAGTGTACTTCAAAATAGGGGGTTAGAGACCCAGTACTTC	CAWSVLQNRGLETQYF
.	.	TRBV10-1	TRBJ2-7	TGCGCCAGCAGTGAGACCCAGGGACGGGAGTCCGAGCAGTACTTC	CASSETQGRESEQYF
TRBD1	.	TRBV3-1/TRBV3-2	TRBJ2-3	TGTGCCAGCAGCCTCCGACAGGGAGGCACAGATACGCAGTATTTT	CASSLRQGGTDTQYF